The T cell receptor beta chain described here comes from a study of cytomegalovirus exposure and HLA in healthy donors. Study outcomes and limitations: Associated with cytomegalovirus, according to the listing, were around 170 TCR beta chains. For TCR beta chains, V- and J-gene trimming was later linked to a missense DCLRE1C variant. In vitro testing confirmed a few CMV-associated chains as specific for CMV antigens.

Remarks on this clone: Its antigen is not identified.

The donors (healthy individuals) were bone marrow donors. Amplification used 60 Vbeta primers and 13 Jbeta primers. Assay: immunoSEQ multiplex PCR; the TCRdb copy retains only in-frame clones and omits some. The repertoire has 120,000 or so clones, 6.5% to 9.5% of them found once; the top ten carry 5% to 6.5%. This clonotype was obtained from a middle-aged woman in good health and CMV-seropositive. Sequences were obtained from PBMCs.

Here the CDR3 reads CASSMGRSSYNEQFF. In DNA form, the CDR3 reads TGTGCCAGTAGTATGGGGCGGAGCTCCTACAATGAGCAGTTCTTC. This chain uses TRBV19 with TRBJ2-1; weak D call: TRBD1 (5 bases). CDR1 LNHDA and CDR2 SQIVND come from the germline V gene (reference sequence). This CDR3 comprises 15 residues. Trimming took 3 bases from V and 0 from J, leaving 9 bases between them.